This T cell receptor beta chain was found in a study of blood T cell repertoires in COVID-19. In the study overall: Samples taken during acute and convalescent COVID-19 were collected in the United States, Italy and Spain. PBMCs, B-cell-depleted T cells, or T cells provided the cDNA or gDNA that made up the material.

The authors' processing: It was from reference gene primer amplification that nucleated cell counts were estimated. Sequencing was performed with immunoSEQ multiplex PCR; in TCRdb, only in-frame clones are kept and a portion is missing. V, J and clone size reflect that table, while D and trimming were determined from the DNA. The data show 200,000 to 300,000 clones, roughly 76% seen once. Enrollment of patients from Seattle took place during active infection, with longitudinal follow-up. The CDR3 runs 13 residues. CDR1 is GTSNPN and CDR2 is SVGIG in the germline V gene (reference sequence). Unmatched junction bases numbered 9, after V lost 7 bases and J lost 7 bases.

Material for sequencing was peripheral blood. This sequence originates from a woman aged 80 or older with COVID-19, enrolled during active disease. This rearrangement joins TRBV30 to TRBJ1-2, with 10 bases that match TRBD1. The DNA of the CDR3 is TGTGCCTCGAAAAGAGGGACAGGGGTTGGCTACACCTTC. It is translated as CASKRGTGVGYTF. The whole variable domain, remainder taken from reference TRBV30 and TRBJ1-2, is SQTIHQWPATLVQPVGSPLSLECTVEGTSNPNLYWYRQAAGRGLQLLFYSVGIGQISSEVPQNLSASRPQDRQFILSSKKLLLSDSGFYLCASKRGTGVGYTFGSGTRLTVV.